Below are 12 T cell receptor beta chains sequenced from a single sample in a study of cytomegalovirus exposure and HLA in healthy donors. A multiplex PCR was run with 60 Vbeta primers and 13 Jbeta primers. Generated by immunoSEQ multiplex PCR, the TCRdb table keeps only in-frame clones and is missing some. Counted here are around 95,000 clones, around 73% occurring once; the ten biggest clones make up roughly 4%. The sequencing sample was made of PBMCs. These receptors were taken from a woman in her forties in good health and CMV-seropositive.

This chain joins TRBV27 and TRBJ1-2, with 7 bases matching TRBD1. The CDR3 covers 17 residues. Germline assignment: CDR1 MNHEY and CDR2 SMNVEV (reference sequence). Unmatched junction bases numbered 20, after V lost 5 bases and J lost 8 bases. The CDR3 here is CASSPTRLSQGKKGYTF. The CDR3, as DNA: TGTGCCAGCAGTCCGACGAGATTATCACAGGGGAAGAAGGGCTACACCTTC.

The chain combines TRBV15 with TRBJ2-7; 11 bases align to TRBD2. Germline loops: CDR1 LNHNV, CDR2 YYDKDF (reference sequence). Trimming at V came to 2 bases and at J to 5 bases, leaving 5 bases not matched to a gene. The CDR3 consists of 15 residues. CDR3 sequence (DNA): TGTGCCACCAGCAGACAAACTAGCGGGAGAAACGAGCAGTACTTC. This sequence encodes CATSRQTSGRNEQYF.

The chain couples TRBV7-8 to TRBJ2-5; D possibly corresponds to TRBD2 (6 bases). The J call may be faulty, since TRBJ2-7 better matches the DNA end. The CDR3 consists of 14 residues. In germline, CDR1 is SGHVS, CDR2 FQNEAQ. CDR3 DNA: TGTGCCAGCAGCTTAGCCGGGAGCTCCTACGAGCAGTACTTC. It specifies CASSLAGSSYEQYF.

V and J are TRBV25-1 and TRBJ2-5, with D possibly TRBD2 on 6 matching bases. With 2 bases removed from V and 2 bases from J, the gap between germline ends came to 12 bases. This CDR3 has 15 residues. Germline CDR1 is MGHDK and CDR2 is SYGVNS. CDR3 in amino acids: CASSELGTEQETQYF. The CDR3 DNA reads TGTGCCAGCAGTGAACTCGGGACTGAACAAGAGACCCAGTACTTC.

The genes are TRBV27 and TRBJ2-7; D is possibly TRBD1 (5 bases). Trimming removed 6 bases from V and 2 bases from J, with 14 bases in between. The CDR3 is made up of 14 amino acids. Germline assignment: CDR1 MNHEY and CDR2 SMNVEV (reference sequence). CDR3: CASRPTGSTYEQYF. The CDR3 region has the DNA TGTGCCAGCAGACCAACAGGTTCCACCTACGAGCAGTACTTC.

The V call is TRBV7-9, the J call TRBJ2-2; 9 bases align to TRBD1. The CDR3 sequence is 15 residues long. Germline loops: CDR1 SEHNR, CDR2 FQNEAQ (reference sequence). The J segment lost 4 bases and the V segment lost 5 bases, leaving 5 bases of the junction unmatched. The CDR3 nucleotides are TGTGCCAGCAGCCGAGGACAGGGGAGCACCGGGGAGCTGTTTTTT. Translated: CASSRGQGSTGELFF.

With regard to this clone: Other DNA sequences in the sample encode the same CDR3. V usage is TRBV30 and J usage is TRBJ2-7; TRBD2 matches at 7 bases. CDR3 length equals 14 residues. Germline loops: CDR1 GTSNPN, CDR2 SVGIG (reference sequence). V dropped 2 bases and J dropped 6; count of bases not matched to a gene: 10. CDR3: CAWSIGGGSPEQYF. Here the CDR3 DNA reads TGTGCCTGGAGTATTGGTGGCGGGAGTCCCGAGCAGTACTTC.

The rearrangement links TRBV10-3 to TRBJ1-1; 10 bases agree with TRBD1. The V segment lost 3 bases and the J segment 5 bases; nucleotides outside the gene matches: 6. The CDR3 runs to 15 residues. Germline V gene sequence: CDR1 ENHRY, CDR2 SYGVKD. The CDR3 loop is CAISDRQGARTEAFF. CDR3 bases: TGTGCCATCAGTGACCGACAGGGGGCAAGGACTGAAGCTTTCTTT.

V gene TRBV6-4 combines with J gene TRBJ2-1; D may be TRBD2 (6 bases). The CDR3 has 14 residues. Between the trimmed V and J ends, which lost 3 bases and 8 bases, there was a span of 14 bases. Germline V gene sequence: CDR1 MRHNA, CDR2 SNTAGT. CDR3 sequence (DNA): TGTGCCAGCAGTGAATCGACCGGAGGGGATGAGCAGTTCTTC. Its translation: CASSESTGGDEQFF.

This rearrangement joins TRBV9 to TRBJ1-2, with a tentative D call TRBD1 (5 bases). Germline V gene data show CDR1 as SGDLS and CDR2 as YYNGEE. V gave up 4 bases and J gave up 1 base, with 14 bases separating them. This CDR3 comprises 15 residues. CDR3 in DNA: TGTGCCAGCAGCCCCCACATCGGGGGTAACTATGGCTACACCTTC. Its protein product is CASSPHIGGNYGYTF.

V and J are TRBV10-2 and TRBJ1-3, with D perhaps TRBD1 (5 bases). This CDR3 comprises 15 residues. The V gene lost 7 bases and the J gene lost 0 bases, with 13 bases spanning the gap. Germline CDR1 and CDR2: WSHSY and SAAADI. CDR3 amino acids: CASKDTLSSGNTIYF. CDR3 DNA: TGCGCCAGCAAGGACACCTTGAGCTCTGGAAACACCATATATTTT.

This clone was detected only once. This chain links TRBV6-4 with TRBJ2-1; D is undetermined. The germline V gene has CDR1 MRHNA and CDR2 SNTAGT. V was pared by 10 bases and J by 0 bases, with 13 bases between. The CDR3 loop spans 14 amino acids. The CDR3 is CAISTVFSYNEQFF. CDR3 bases: TGTGCCATATCCACAGTATTCTCCTACAATGAGCAGTTCTTC.